Each of the 10 T cell receptor beta chains below was sequenced from the same sample in a study of blood T cell repertoires in COVID-19 (dated by TCRdb to 2020 to 2022). Libraries were made using the immunoSEQ multiplex PCR assay. The source is immuneACCESS, and TCRdb retained only in-frame sequences with V and J called. Part of the clones is not carried over; for the studies checked, unresolved V genes explain less than half of this, and the remainder is unexplained. For this sample there are fewer than 250,000 clones; 85% appear just once. About 8.2% of the sample is in the top ten clones. Sequencing was performed on PBMCs or T cells enriched from blood (not recorded which). The receptors originated from a woman aged 50 to 60 with acute COVID-19.

This sequence joins TRBV27 and TRBJ2-2; 9 nucleotides line up with TRBD2. Germline assignment: CDR1 MNHEY and CDR2 SMNVEV (reference sequence). The CDR3 is made up of 15 amino acids. With V trimmed by 2 bases and J by 7 bases, 5 bases remained unmatched. The chain's CDR3 is CASSLRRGGRGELFF. The CDR3 DNA sequence: TGTGCCAGCAGTTTAAGGCGGGGGGGCCGCGGGGAGCTGTTTTTT.

In nucleotides, the CDR3 is TGTGCCAGCAGCAGAGCGGGAGATAGCACAGATACGCAGTATTTT. This sequence encodes CASSRAGDSTDTQYF. V usage is TRBV6-6 and J usage is TRBJ2-3, with 8 bases matching TRBD2. The CDR3 sequence is 15 residues long. The trim removed 6 bases at V and 0 bases at J, leaving 5 bases unmatched. CDR1 and CDR2 from the germline V gene are MNHNY and SVGAGI (reference sequence).

This clone was seen more than once but under ten times. The rearrangement uses TRBV29-1 and TRBJ1-4, with D unclear. There are 13 residues in the CDR3. From germline, CDR1 is SQVTM and CDR2 ANQGSEA. The CDR3 DNA sequence: TGCGGAGGGTGGGGATTAACTAATGAAAAACTGTTTTTT. It codes for CGGWGLTNEKLFF.

The chain is built from TRBV5-1 and TRBJ1-5, with 7 bases aligning to TRBD1. From germline, CDR1 is SGHRS and CDR2 YFSETQ. The CDR3 spans 14 residues. V lost 4 bases and J lost 7; bases outside the gene matches: 8. The CDR3 DNA follows: TGCGCCAGCAGCCCAGGGGGGTTGGACCAGCCCCAGCATTTT. Encoded protein: CASSPGGLDQPQHF.

The chain employs TRBV15 and TRBJ2-3, with a weak D call TRBD2 (5 bases). From germline, CDR1 is LNHNV and CDR2 YYDKDF (reference sequence). The CDR3 covers 17 residues. Trimming shortened V by 3 bases and J by 1 base, and 17 bases separated the two germline ends. CDR3 DNA sequence: TGTGCCACCAGCAGTCTTCCATCTGCGGGCGGCACAGATACGCAGTATTTT. It yields the protein CATSSLPSAGGTDTQYF.

The chain recombines TRBV10-2 with TRBJ1-3; D gene ambiguous. Trimming pared 3 bases from V and 3 bases from J, leaving 12 bases between. The germline V gene has CDR1 WSHSY and CDR2 SAAADI. The CDR3 extends over 15 amino acids. The CDR3 sequence is CASSEPGAIGNTIYF. The CDR3 region has the DNA TGCGCCAGCAGTGAACCCGGTGCAATTGGAAACACCATATATTTT.

The chain couples TRBV20-1 to TRBJ1-2; D remains ambiguous. The germline CDR1 and CDR2 sequences are DFQATT and SNEGSKA (reference sequence). The CDR3 length is 11 residues. V dropped 5 bases and J dropped 2 bases, with 6 bases sitting between them. The CDR3 nucleotides read TGCAGTGCTGGACTCAACTATGGCTACACCTTC. This translates into CSAGLNYGYTF.

The chain joins TRBV19 to TRBJ2-7; 7 positions agree with TRBD1. V dropped 3 bases and J dropped 1; count of bases not matched to a gene: 3. This CDR3 has 14 amino acids. In germline, CDR1 is LNHDA, CDR2 SQIVND (reference sequence). CDR3 nucleotide sequence: TGTGCCAGTAGTATCGGGACAGAGTCCTACGAGCAGTACTTC. Its protein is CASSIGTESYEQYF.

The V gene is TRBV30, the J gene TRBJ1-3; no clear D gene. Per germline, CDR1 GTSNPN and CDR2 SVGIG (reference sequence). The CDR3 contains 13 residues. V was shortened by 3 bases and J by 0 bases, with 6 bases between the two germline ends. CDR3 sequence reads: CAWRTPSGNTIYF. In nucleotides, the CDR3 is TGTGCCTGGAGAACACCCTCTGGAAACACCATATATTTT.

This clone was observed a handful of times. The chain employs TRBV7-2 and TRBJ1-2; D possibly corresponds to TRBD1 (5 bases). V was cut by 1 base and J by 4 bases, with 10 bases left in between. This CDR3 is built from 14 residues. Per the germline V gene, CDR1 is SGHTA and CDR2 is FQGNSA. This CDR3 reads CASSLGAGFYGYTF. In DNA, the CDR3 is TGTGCCAGCAGCTTAGGGGCAGGGTTCTATGGCTACACCTTC.